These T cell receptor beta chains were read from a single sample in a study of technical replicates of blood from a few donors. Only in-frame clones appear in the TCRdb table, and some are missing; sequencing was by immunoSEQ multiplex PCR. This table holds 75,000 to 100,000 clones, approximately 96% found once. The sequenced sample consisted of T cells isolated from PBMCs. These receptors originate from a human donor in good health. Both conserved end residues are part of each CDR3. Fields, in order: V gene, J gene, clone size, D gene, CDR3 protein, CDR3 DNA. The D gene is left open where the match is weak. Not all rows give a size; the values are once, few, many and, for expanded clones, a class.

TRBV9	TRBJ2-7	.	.	CASSPTQRSSYEQYF	TGTGCCAGCAGCCCTACCCAGCGGTCCTCCTACGAGCAGTACTTC
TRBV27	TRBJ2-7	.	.	CATGPFQGTSFGEQYF	TGTGCCACCGGACCCTTCCAGGGAACCTCTTTTGGGGAGCAGTACTTC
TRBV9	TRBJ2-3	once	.	CASSEWDTGTDTQYF	TGTGCCAGCAGCGAGTGGGACACTGGCACAGATACGCAGTATTTT
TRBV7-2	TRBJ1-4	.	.	CASSSDSLATNEKLFF	TGTGCCAGCAGCTCCGACAGTCTAGCAACTAATGAAAAACTGTTTTTT
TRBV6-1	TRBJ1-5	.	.	CASSEARQGNQPQHF	TGTGCCAGCAGTGAAGCCCGACAGGGCAATCAGCCCCAGCATTTT
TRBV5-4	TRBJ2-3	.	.	CASSFAGTASTDTQYF	TGTGCCAGCAGCTTCGCAGGGACTGCTAGCACAGATACGCAGTATTTT
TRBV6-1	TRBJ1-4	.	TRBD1	CASSAGQGGEKLFF	TGTGCCAGCAGTGCCGGACAGGGTGGGGAAAAACTGTTTTTT
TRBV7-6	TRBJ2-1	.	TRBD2	CASSSGTSGRNEQFF	TGTGCCAGCAGCTCCGGGACTAGCGGGAGGAATGAGCAGTTCTTC
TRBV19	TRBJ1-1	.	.	CASSMNRNTEAFF	TGTGCCAGTAGTATGAACAGGAATACTGAAGCTTTCTTT
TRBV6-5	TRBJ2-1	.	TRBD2	CASGTGGRVEQFF	TGTGCCAGCGGAACGGGAGGCCGAGTGGAGCAGTTCTTC
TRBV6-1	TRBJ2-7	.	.	CASGVTLSSYEQYF	TGTGCCAGCGGAGTAACCTTAAGCTCCTACGAGCAGTACTTC
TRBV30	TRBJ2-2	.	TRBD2	CAWSVPAGAGELFF	TGTGCCTGGAGTGTACCAGCGGGAGCCGGGGAGCTGTTTTTT
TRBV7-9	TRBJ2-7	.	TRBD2	CAGTGLAYDEQYF	TGTGCCGGGACTGGACTAGCGTATGACGAGCAGTACTTC
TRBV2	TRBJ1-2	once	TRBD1	CASPGTGNKNYGYTF	TGTGCTAGTCCCGGGACAGGGAATAAAAACTATGGCTACACCTTC
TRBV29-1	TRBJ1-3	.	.	CSVEAESFGNTIYF	TGCAGCGTTGAGGCGGAGTCTTTTGGAAACACCATATATTTT
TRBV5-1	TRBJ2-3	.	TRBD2	CASSLAFLAGLTDTQYF	TGCGCCAGCAGCTTGGCGTTTCTAGCGGGACTAACAGATACGCAGTATTTT
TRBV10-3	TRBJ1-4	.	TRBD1	CAISESTGEANEKLFF	TGTGCCATCAGTGAGTCGACAGGGGAAGCTAATGAAAAACTGTTTTTT
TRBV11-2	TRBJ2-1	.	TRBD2	CASSDGLVPYNEQFF	TGTGCCAGCAGCGACGGACTAGTGCCCTACAATGAGCAGTTCTTC